A single sample is the source of the 24 T cell receptor beta chains below, sequenced in a study of cytomegalovirus exposure and HLA in healthy donors. Primers: 60 Vbeta forward and 13 Jbeta reverse. Profiled with immunoSEQ multiplex PCR; TCRdb holds only in-frame clones, not every one. Here the sample spans under 150,000 clones, 73% being singletons. The sequenced sample was PBMCs. The source of these receptors is a middle-aged woman in good health and CMV-seronegative.

V gene TRBV28 combines with J gene TRBJ2-3; TRBD1 might be the D (7 bases). With 2 bases removed from V and 9 bases from J, the gap between germline ends came to 15 bases. The CDR3 is 14 residues long. From germline, CDR1 is MDHEN and CDR2 SYDVKM. CDR3 sequence (DNA): TGTGCCAGCAGTTTAGAGGGGGCGGGACGGACGCAGTATTTT. This gives the protein CASSLEGAGRTQYF.

CDR3 amino acids: CASSFGLASLFF. The CDR3 nucleotides read TGTGCCAGCAGCTTTGGTCTCGCTAGTTTATTCTTC. The chain uses TRBV5-4 and TRBJ2-1, with D hard to call. V lost 2 bases and J 16 bases, leaving 16 bases between the germline ends. The CDR3 extends over 12 amino acids. Germline assignment: CDR1 SGHNT and CDR2 YYREEE (reference sequence).

The V call is TRBV5-6, the J call TRBJ1-6; D might be TRBD1 (6 bases). The CDR3 consists of 15 residues. Trimming pared 4 bases from V and 6 bases from J, leaving 14 bases between. Germline V gene lookup returns CDR1 SGHDT and CDR2 YYEEEE. This CDR3 reads CASSVIQGGNSPLHF. The CDR3 coding sequence is TGTGCCAGCAGCGTCATACAGGGTGGTAATTCACCCCTCCACTTT.

The rearrangement joins TRBV4-1 to TRBJ2-5, with D possibly TRBD2 on 5 matching bases. CDR1 MGHRA and CDR2 YSYEKL come from the germline V gene. CDR3 size: 13 residues. Trimming stripped 1 base from V and 9 bases from J, with 12 bases between. For the CDR3, the DNA is TGCGCCAGCAGCCAAGGGACTGGAGATCCCCAGTACTTC. Its translation is CASSQGTGDPQYF.

This clone was seen a few times. The chain has TRBV5-1 and TRBJ2-3; 9 nucleotides match TRBD1. V dropped 4 bases and J dropped 5; count of bases not matched to a gene: 5. The V gene's germline CDR1 is SGHRS and CDR2 YFSETQ. This CDR3 has 14 amino acids. The CDR3 protein is CASSATGGEDTQYF. The CDR3 nucleotides read TGCGCCAGCAGCGCGACAGGGGGAGAAGATACGCAGTATTTT. The full variable domain, in which reference TRBV5-1 and TRBJ2-3 provide the parts outside the CDR3, is KAGVTQTPRYLIKTRGQQVTLSCSPISGHRSVSWYQQTPGQGLQFLFEYFSETQRNKGNFPGRFSGRQFSNSRSEMNVSTLELGDSALYLCASSATGGEDTQYFGPGTRLTVL.

This clone occurred a few times. This chain connects TRBV2 to TRBJ1-1; 9 bases match TRBD1. Germline trimming cut 7 bases from V and 5 bases from J; bases unmatched to any gene: 14. CDR3 length equals 16 residues. Looked up from germline, CDR1 is SNHLY and CDR2 is FYNNEI. Written as DNA, the CDR3 is TGTGCCAGCAACGTCCCGGGACAGGGTGGCCGGACTGAAGCTTTCTTT. It yields the protein CASNVPGQGGRTEAFF.

This chain uses TRBV11-2 with TRBJ2-1; D is unclear. Between the trimmed V and J ends, which lost 3 bases and 0 bases, there was a span of 6 bases. The CDR3 extends over 14 amino acids. The germline CDR1 and CDR2 sequences are SGHAT and FQNNGV. The CDR3 sequence is CASSLGYSYNEQFF. Written as DNA, the CDR3 is TGTGCCAGCAGCTTGGGCTACTCCTACAATGAGCAGTTCTTC.

This clone has a single count. CDR3 protein: CASSQVRRRQGVAGANVLTF. DNA of the CDR3: TGTGCCAGCAGCCAAGTCCGAAGAAGACAGGGTGTGGCTGGGGCCAACGTCCTGACTTTC. The rearrangement uses TRBV14 and TRBJ2-6; 7 bases fit TRBD1. The germline gives CDR1 SGHDN, CDR2 FVKESK. With V trimmed by 1 base and J by 2 bases, 14 bases remained unmatched. The CDR3 totals 20 residues.

This clone was counted only a few times. The chain couples TRBV7-5 to TRBJ2-3; the table's D call, TRBD1, was not checked against the DNA. TRBV7-5 is designated a pseudogene. This CDR3 region has 13 residues. CDR3 in amino acids: CATQGGGQDTQYF. DNA of the CDR3: TGTGCCACCCAGGGTGGGGGCCAAGATACGCAGTATTTT.

The DNA of the CDR3 is TGCAGTGCTAGCCGTGAGCAGTTCTTC. Amino acids: CSASREQFF. V usage is TRBV20-1 and J usage is TRBJ2-1; no reliable D call. Germline V CDR1 and CDR2: DFQATT, SNEGSKA (reference sequence). The CDR3 length is 9 residues. V was shortened by 3 bases and J by 9 bases, with 3 bases between the two germline ends.

The chain joins TRBV4-2 to TRBJ1-2; D remains unclear. Germline V gives CDR1 LGHNA, CDR2 YNFKEQ. Deletions cut 0 bases from V and 4 bases from J, with 6 bases between. The length of the CDR3 is 13 residues. In DNA form, the CDR3 reads TGTGCCAGCAGCCAAGAACGGGGCTATGGCTACACCTTC. It codes for CASSQERGYGYTF.

Here the CDR3 reads CASSRGGENQPQHF. CDR3 bases: TGTGCCAGCTCACGGGGGGGGGAAAATCAGCCCCAGCATTTT. This sequence joins TRBV18 and TRBJ1-5; D possibly corresponds to TRBD1 (5 bases). Trimming cost V 4 bases and J 4 bases, with 11 bases left between them. Germline lookup yields CDR1 KGHSH and CDR2 LQKENI. The CDR3 has 14 residues.

The rearrangement joins TRBV2 to TRBJ1-5; possibly TRBD1 for D (6 bases). Germline assignment: CDR1 SNHLY and CDR2 FYNNEI. This CDR3 has 12 residues. V was trimmed by 11 bases and J by 3 bases, leaving 11 bases between them. The CDR3 here is CAVGGPNQPQHF. CDR3 in DNA: TGTGCCGTCGGGGGGCCCAATCAGCCCCAGCATTTT.

The V gene is TRBV29-1, the J gene TRBJ2-5, with D maybe TRBD1 (5 bases). The CDR3 totals 15 residues. V was shortened by 0 bases and J by 4 bases, with 15 bases between the two germline ends. Germline CDR1 reads SQVTM; CDR2 reads ANQGSEA. The CDR3 loop is CSVEDLTGPVETQYF. The CDR3 DNA is TGCAGCGTTGAAGATCTTACAGGCCCAGTAGAGACCCAGTACTTC.

The rearrangement links TRBV6-5 to TRBJ1-2; D is undetermined. The CDR3 has 13 amino acids. Trimming shortened V by 5 bases and J by 7 bases, and 14 bases separated the two germline ends. Germline lookup yields CDR1 MNHEY and CDR2 SVGAGI. This CDR3 reads CASSLLEMGGYTF. The CDR3 DNA follows: TGTGCCAGCAGTCTACTGGAGATGGGTGGCTACACCTTC.

The CDR3: CASSPDVAGYEQYV. Here the CDR3 DNA reads TGTGCCAGCTCACCAGACGTAGCGGGGTACGAGCAGTACGTC. This sequence joins TRBV18 and TRBJ2-7; TRBD2 matches at 8 bases. Germline trimming cut 2 bases from V and 4 bases from J; bases unmatched to any gene: 4. CDR3 length equals 14 residues. Per the germline V gene, CDR1 is KGHSH and CDR2 is LQKENI.

The CDR3 loop reads CASSLTRYETQYF. The DNA of the CDR3 is TGTGCCAGCAGCTTAACGAGGTACGAGACCCAGTACTTC. The V gene is TRBV7-3, the J gene TRBJ2-5; the D is unclear. The CDR3 runs to 13 residues. Per germline, CDR1 SGHTA and CDR2 FQGTGA. Trimming took off 0 bases at V and 5 bases at J, with 7 bases between the two ends.

The genes are TRBV19 and TRBJ2-7, with D perhaps matching TRBD1 (6 bases). The germline CDR1 and CDR2 sequences are LNHDA and SQIVND (reference sequence). The germline V and J ends were trimmed by 5 bases and 0 bases, with 14 bases remaining between them. The CDR3 runs 15 residues. CDR3 loop: CASSAQGPGSYEQYV. DNA of the CDR3: TGTGCCAGTAGTGCACAGGGCCCTGGCTCCTACGAGCAGTACGTC.

This clone was seen just once. The chain uses TRBV7-9 and TRBJ1-4; no firm D call. This CDR3 comprises 15 residues. Trimming stripped 1 base from V and 3 bases from J, with 9 bases between. Germline values: CDR1 SEHNR, CDR2 FQNEAQ (reference sequence). CDR3 loop: CASSLGGEPNEKLFF. In nucleotides, the CDR3 is TGTGCCAGCAGCTTAGGCGGGGAACCTAATGAAAAACTGTTTTTT.

This clone was observed a few times. The gene calls are TRBV29-1 and TRBJ2-3; 9 positions agree with TRBD1. In germline, CDR1 is SQVTM, CDR2 ANQGSEA. The J segment lost 5 bases and the V segment lost 4 bases, leaving 7 bases of the junction unmatched. The CDR3 length is 14 residues. CDR3 sequence: CSVGKGTGLDTQYF. The CDR3 DNA is TGCAGCGTTGGGAAAGGGACAGGGTTAGATACGCAGTATTTT.

The J gene is TRBJ2-3, the V gene TRBV25-1; the match to TRBD1 covers 8 bases. Trimming removed 5 bases from V and 4 bases from J; junction bases left unmatched: 5. Germline CDR1 MGHDK, CDR2 SYGVNS. This CDR3 is 14 amino acids long. The CDR3 here is CASSNQGAADTQYF. For the CDR3, the DNA is TGTGCCAGCAGTAACCAGGGGGCCGCAGATACGCAGTATTTT.

This clone was seen a few times. This chain uses TRBV15 with TRBJ2-5, with 10 positions matching TRBD1. Germline-derived CDR1 and CDR2 are LNHNV and YYDKDF (reference sequence). This CDR3 has 16 residues. V was pared by 1 base and J by 5 bases, with 7 bases of the junction left unmatched. The chain's CDR3 is CATSRGRGQGMETQYF. CDR3 bases: TGTGCCACCAGCAGAGGGAGGGGACAGGGGATGGAGACCCAGTACTTC.

This chain uses TRBV7-2 with TRBJ1-2; tentatively, D is TRBD1 (5 bases). Trimming removed 5 bases at V and 4 bases at J, with 8 bases between. Germline V gene lookup returns CDR1 SGHTA and CDR2 FQGNSA. The CDR3 is 12 amino acids. The CDR3 nucleotides read TGTGCCAGCAGCCCTACAGGCTATGGCTACACCTTC. This translates into CASSPTGYGYTF. Filled out from reference TRBV7-2 and TRBJ1-2, the complete variable domain reads GAGVSQSPSNKVTEKGKDVELRCDPISGHTALYWYRQSLGQGLEFLIYFQGNSAPDKSGLPSDRFSAERTGGSVSTLTIQRTQQEDSAVYLCASSPTGYGYTFGSGTRLTVV.

The rearrangement joins TRBV6-5 to TRBJ2-1, with a weak D call TRBD1 (6 bases). Germline CDR1 and CDR2: MNHEY and SVGAGI. Between the trimmed V and J ends, which lost 2 bases and 10 bases, there was a span of 12 bases. The CDR3 contains 13 residues. The CDR3 nucleotides are TGTGCCAGCAGTTACGGGGCAGGACAGGAGCAGTTCTTC. Translating it yields CASSYGAGQEQFF.